The TCR beta chain under discussion was sequenced for a study of T cell repertoires in cytomegalovirus infection. Study observations and caveats: Summed public TCR beta family frequency identified CMV carriers bearing the relevant HLA.

This clonotype was recorded at least ten times. Its antigen is as yet unknown. TCRdb re-called the reads with MiXCR, one entry per CDR3 protein. The sample contains hundreds of thousands of distinct CDR3 sequences, around a third of which appear only once. There are 16 residues in the CDR3. The germline V gene has CDR1 SEHNR and CDR2 FQNEAQ (reference sequence). Trimming removed 5 bases from V and 0 bases from J, with 15 bases in between. This TCR was recovered from a human donor in good health (CMV status not recorded). Some clones in this sample may be carry-over from other donors' samples. Sequencing was performed on cultured CD8+ T cells from PBMCs, taken from culture after CMV antigen stimulation. The genes are TRBV7-9 and TRBJ2-3, with TRBD2 as a possible D gene (6 bases). In DNA, the CDR3 is TGTGCCAGCAGCCCCGACGTTGGGGGGAGCACAGATACGCAGTATTTT. It codes for CASSPDVGGSTDTQYF. The whole variable domain, remainder taken from reference TRBV7-9 and TRBJ2-3, is DTGVSQNPRHKITKRGQNVTFRCDPISEHNRLYWYRQTLGQGPEFLTYFQNEAQLEKSRLLSDRFSAERPKGSFSTLEIQRTEQGDSAMYLCASSPDVGGSTDTQYFGPGTRLTVL.